The clone carrying this T cell receptor (beta chain) has only a few counts. Antigen specificity is unknown. These data come from a study of blood T cells in healthy people across ages. Whole-study findings and limits: Roughly linear declines in TCR beta diversity per million T cells occurred with age. TCR beta diversity tracked closely with naive T cell percentage.

The germline V gene encodes CDR1 LGHNA and CDR2 YSLEER. This CDR3 has 17 amino acids. V shed 0 bases and J 3 bases; nucleotides not matched to a gene: 9. Through a sample-barcoded 5' primer and a J-beta primer mix, a second PCR was run for roughly 6 to 11 cycles. Via MiXCR, TCRdb re-called the 5' RACE reads, giving one row per CDR3 protein. The sample yields about 690,000 distinct CDR3 sequences, about 43% seen once. The chain couples TRBV4-3 to TRBJ2-3, with TRBD2 matching over 7 bases. The sequenced sample consisted of blood. The clonotype comes from a man older than 75 in good health. The CDR3 reads CASSQDRGGMSTDTQYF. CDR3 DNA sequence: TGCGCCAGCAGCCAAGATCGCGGGGGAATGAGTACAGATACGCAGTATTTT.